A single T cell receptor beta chain is shown here with its context. Its antigen is currently unknown. Distinct nucleotide sequences in the sample also encode this CDR3. This specimen belongs to a study of radiotherapy plus CTLA-4 blockade in lung cancer. Across the study: Objective response was observed in roughly 20% of patients, and disease control in around 31%.

Sequencing was performed with immunoSEQ multiplex PCR; in TCRdb, only in-frame clones are kept and a portion is missing. Found here are roughly 76,000 clones, roughly 69% of them singletons; the top ten hold 9.5% to 10%. Receiving focal radiation plus CTLA-4 blockade with ipilimumab were patients who had chemo-refractory metastatic non-small-cell lung cancer. Trimming removed 0 bases from V and 2 bases from J; junction bases left unmatched: 5. CDR3 size: 16 residues. Germline CDR1 MNHEY, CDR2 SVGAGI. Findings of the study overall: Early blood T cell clone changes and increased post-radiation serum interferon-beta were reportedly the strongest response predictors. After treatment with radiotherapy plus ipilimumab, TCR clones that came from the tumor expanded in blood.

This rearrangement joins TRBV6-5 to TRBJ1-2, with 8 bases fitting TRBD1. This specimen consisted of peripheral blood, obtained from a patient treated with radiotherapy plus ipilimumab. The origin of this receptor is a human donor with non-small cell lung cancer whose response to radiotherapy plus ipilimumab could not be evaluated. CDR3 residues: CASSYSRTGGNYGYTF. CDR3 coding DNA: TGTGCCAGCAGTTACTCGAGAACAGGGGGGAACTATGGCTACACCTTC.